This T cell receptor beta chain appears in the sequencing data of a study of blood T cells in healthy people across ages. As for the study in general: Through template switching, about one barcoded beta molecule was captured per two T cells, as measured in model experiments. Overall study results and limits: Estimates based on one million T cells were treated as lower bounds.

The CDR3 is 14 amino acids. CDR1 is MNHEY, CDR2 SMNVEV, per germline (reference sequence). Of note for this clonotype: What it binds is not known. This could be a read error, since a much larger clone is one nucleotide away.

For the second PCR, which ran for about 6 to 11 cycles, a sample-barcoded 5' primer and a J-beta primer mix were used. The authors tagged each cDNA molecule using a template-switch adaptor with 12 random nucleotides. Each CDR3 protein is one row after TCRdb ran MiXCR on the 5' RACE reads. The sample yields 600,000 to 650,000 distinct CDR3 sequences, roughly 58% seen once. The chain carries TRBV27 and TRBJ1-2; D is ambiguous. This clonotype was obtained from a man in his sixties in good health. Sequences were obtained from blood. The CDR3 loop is CASSLRREFYGHTF. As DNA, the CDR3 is TGTGCCAGCAGTTTAAGGCGGGAGTTCTATGGCCACACCTTC.